The T cell receptor beta chain under discussion was sequenced for a study of tumor-infiltrating lymphocytes in primary liver carcinoma. In regard to this clonotype: At one end, the junction sequence differs from germline, possibly due to a read error.

Co-extraction of RNA and DNA was performed on about 18-33 mg of unsorted bulk tissue. Sampling targeted five separate regions of each tumor, which included the tumor centre. TCR beta cDNA was made from 500 ng total RNA with a constant-region primer. Researchers made the TCR beta libraries by running three nested multiplex PCR rounds with slightly modified ARM-PCR. Primers for the first two PCR rounds were TRBV1-TRBV30 forward primers and a C-beta reverse primer (around 10 cycles per round). Via MiXCR, TCRdb re-called the multiplex PCR reads, giving one row per CDR3 protein. The top ten hold around half of the sample, which has 20,000 to 30,000 distinct CDR3 sequences, over 60% seen once. Germline loops: CDR1 ENHRY, CDR2 SYGVKD. The length of the CDR3 is 16 residues.

This sequence was found in a man in his forties with primary liver carcinoma and hepatitis B virus infection. Sequencing was done on a sample of liver tumor tissue from sampling region 3. Subset denoted: tumor region T3, left-lateral pole. The V and J genes are TRBV10-3 and TRBJ2-7, with 10 bases identical to TRBD2. CDR3 bases: TGTGCCATCAGTGCTTCTAGCGGGAGAAAGGCCAACGAGCACTACTTC. It translates to CAISASSGRKANEHYF.